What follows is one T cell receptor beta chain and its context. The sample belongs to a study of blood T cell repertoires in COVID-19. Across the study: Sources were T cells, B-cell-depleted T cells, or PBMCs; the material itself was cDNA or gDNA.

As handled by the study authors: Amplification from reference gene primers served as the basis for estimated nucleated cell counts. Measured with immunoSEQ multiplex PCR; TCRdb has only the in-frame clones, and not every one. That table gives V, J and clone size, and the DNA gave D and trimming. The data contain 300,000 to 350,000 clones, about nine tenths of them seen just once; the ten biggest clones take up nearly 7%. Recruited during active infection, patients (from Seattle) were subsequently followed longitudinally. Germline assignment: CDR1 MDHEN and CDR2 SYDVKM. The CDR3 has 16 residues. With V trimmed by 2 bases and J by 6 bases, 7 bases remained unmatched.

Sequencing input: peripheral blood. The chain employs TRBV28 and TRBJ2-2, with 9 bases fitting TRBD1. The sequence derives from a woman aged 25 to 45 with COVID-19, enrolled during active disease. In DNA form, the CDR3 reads TGTGCCAGCAGTTTACGGGACAGGGTTACGTCCGGGGAGCTGTTTTTT. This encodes CASSLRDRVTSGELFF.